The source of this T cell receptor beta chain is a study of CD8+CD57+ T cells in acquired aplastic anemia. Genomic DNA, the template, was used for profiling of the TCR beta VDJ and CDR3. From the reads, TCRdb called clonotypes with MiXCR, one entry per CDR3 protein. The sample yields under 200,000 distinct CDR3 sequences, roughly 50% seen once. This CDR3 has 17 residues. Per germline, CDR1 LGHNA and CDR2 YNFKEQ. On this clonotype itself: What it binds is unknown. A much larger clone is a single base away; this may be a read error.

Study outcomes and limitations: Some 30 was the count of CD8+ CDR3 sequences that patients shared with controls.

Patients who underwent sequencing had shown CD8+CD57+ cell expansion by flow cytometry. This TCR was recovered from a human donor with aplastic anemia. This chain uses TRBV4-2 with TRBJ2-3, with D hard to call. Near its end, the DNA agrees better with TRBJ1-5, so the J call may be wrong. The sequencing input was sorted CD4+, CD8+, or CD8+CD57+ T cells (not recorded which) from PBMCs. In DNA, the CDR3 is TGTGCCAGCAGCCATTACAGCGGGAGGGCCCCGTCAGATACGCAGCATTTT. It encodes CASSHYSGRAPSDTQHF.